This passage covers 25 T cell receptor beta chains from one sample sequenced in a study of blood T cell repertoires in COVID-19. Only in-frame clones appear in the TCRdb table, and some are missing; sequencing was by immunoSEQ multiplex PCR. Seen here are 110,000 or so clones, around 85% observed once, and the top ten hold 5% to 6%. Sequenced input: peripheral blood. Every receptor here comes from an older woman with COVID-19, enrolled during active disease.

The rearrangement uses TRBV10-3 and TRBJ1-2; TRBD1 agrees at 9 bases. Losses at the gene ends were 3 bases for V and 4 bases for J; bases not matched to a gene: 9. The CDR3 contains 16 residues. CDR1 is ENHRY, CDR2 SYGVKD, per germline. This CDR3 reads CAISDVSMGQGYGYTF. Written as DNA, the CDR3 is TGTGCCATCAGTGACGTCAGTATGGGACAGGGCTATGGCTACACCTTC.

This chain uses TRBV11-3 with TRBJ2-3; D is possibly TRBD1 (6 bases). V was trimmed by 0 bases and J by 4 bases, leaving 17 bases between them. CDR1 and CDR2 from the germline V gene are SGHNT and YENEEA. This CDR3 comprises 17 residues. CDR3 DNA: TGTGCCAGCAGCTTAGACTCCGGGACCCCAGGGGCAGATACGCAGTATTTT. Protein product: CASSLDSGTPGADTQYF.

The chain uses TRBV4-1 and TRBJ1-1, with D possibly TRBD1 on 5 matching bases. Germline CDR1 reads MGHRA; CDR2 reads YSYEKL. The CDR3 length is 14 residues. Trimming removed 10 bases from V and 0 bases from J, with 15 bases in between. CDR3 region: CATARDFLNTEAFF. The CDR3 nucleotides read TGCGCCACCGCCCGGGACTTCTTGAACACTGAAGCTTTCTTT.

The chain joins TRBV13 to TRBJ2-2; D is ambiguous. This CDR3 region has 16 residues. V was shortened by 0 bases and J by 2 bases, with 10 bases between the two germline ends. Germline lookup yields CDR1 PRHDT and CDR2 FYEKMQ (reference sequence). The CDR3 nucleotides read TGTGCCAGCAGCTTAGGGGGCGTCGTAAACACCGGGGAGCTGTTTTTT. It yields the protein CASSLGGVVNTGELFF.

The chain uses TRBV4-2 and TRBJ1-3, with D hard to call. Germline V CDR1 and CDR2: LGHNA, YNFKEQ. The CDR3 extends over 16 amino acids. Between the trimmed V and J ends, which lost 2 bases and 0 bases, there was a span of 11 bases. The CDR3 reads CASSQPVRNSGNTIYF. The CDR3 nucleotides read TGTGCCAGCAGCCAACCGGTCCGCAACTCTGGAAACACCATATATTTT.

The chain uses TRBV19 and TRBJ2-2; D may be TRBD1 (5 bases). Trimming cost V 8 bases and J 7 bases, with 20 bases left between them. The germline V gene has CDR1 LNHDA and CDR2 SQIVND (reference sequence). The CDR3 extends over 15 amino acids. CDR3: CASFSGRVRIGELFF. The CDR3 nucleotides are TGTGCCAGTTTTTCAGGGCGCGTCCGGATCGGGGAGCTGTTTTTT.

The chain uses TRBV10-3 and TRBJ2-7, with a tentative D call TRBD1 (6 bases). Germline loops: CDR1 ENHRY, CDR2 SYGVKD. V lost 6 bases to trimming and J lost 0 bases, with 6 bases between them. The CDR3 loop spans 12 amino acids. CDR3 sequence reads: CAIRTGSYEQYF. In nucleotides, the CDR3 is TGTGCCATCAGGACAGGCTCCTACGAGCAGTACTTC.

The table lists this clone with a count of one. The rearrangement uses TRBV27 and TRBJ1-1, with a tentative D call TRBD1 (5 bases). This CDR3 is 14 amino acids long. Trimming took off 5 bases at V and 3 bases at J, with 13 bases between the two ends. Germline CDR1 MNHEY, CDR2 SMNVEV (reference sequence). Here the CDR3 reads CASSPQGSHTEAFF. CDR3 DNA sequence: TGTGCCAGCAGTCCCCAGGGTTCGCACACTGAAGCTTTCTTT.

This rearrangement joins TRBV7-3 to TRBJ1-1, with 10 positions matching TRBD1. CDR1 is SGHTA and CDR2 is FQGTGA in the germline V gene. There are 18 residues in the CDR3. Losses at the gene ends were 3 bases for V and 0 bases for J; bases not matched to a gene: 10. Here the CDR3 reads CASSFGTGVGGVNTEAFF. The CDR3 bases are TGTGCCAGCAGCTTTGGGACAGGGGTTGGTGGGGTGAACACTGAAGCTTTCTTT.

V gene TRBV7-9 combines with J gene TRBJ1-2, with 10 bases aligning to TRBD1. The CDR3 has 17 amino acids. The germline gives CDR1 SEHNR, CDR2 FQNEAQ (reference sequence). V lost 5 bases, J lost 5 bases, and 14 bases stayed unmatched. CDR3 coding DNA: TGTGCCAGCAGCCAGTCCCGGGACAGGGGCCCTTTTTATGGCTACACCTTC. Translating gives CASSQSRDRGPFYGYTF.

The chain has TRBV10-1 and TRBJ1-2; weak D call: TRBD1 (6 bases). Per the germline V gene, CDR1 is WNHNN and CDR2 is SYGVQD (reference sequence). The CDR3 runs to 13 residues. V lost 3 bases and J lost 4, with 9 bases in between. The DNA for the CDR3 is TGCGCCAGCAGTGACTCGGACAGCTATGGCTACACCTTC. Protein: CASSDSDSYGYTF.

This chain links TRBV7-2 with TRBJ1-2, with D uncertain. There are 17 residues in the CDR3. The germline V and J ends were trimmed by 3 bases and 0 bases, with 17 bases remaining between them. The germline V gene encodes CDR1 SGHTA and CDR2 FQGNSA. The CDR3 region is CASSFTVIRGSNYGYTF. The CDR3 coding sequence is TGTGCCAGCAGCTTCACCGTCATCCGGGGTTCTAACTATGGCTACACCTTC.

The chain uses TRBV6-5 and TRBJ1-1, with D hard to call. Trimming took 4 bases from V and 0 from J, leaving 9 bases between them. CDR3 size: 14 residues. Germline V gene data show CDR1 as MNHEY and CDR2 as SVGAGI. The CDR3 sequence: CASSLLAMNTEAFF. Written as DNA, the CDR3 is TGTGCCAGCAGTTTATTGGCCATGAACACTGAAGCTTTCTTT.

This rearrangement joins TRBV30 to TRBJ1-5; D is uncertain. Germline CDR1 reads GTSNPN; CDR2 reads SVGIG (reference sequence). This CDR3 is 19 amino acids long. V dropped 3 bases and J dropped 3 bases, with 27 bases sitting between them. CDR3 sequence (DNA): TGTGCCTGGAGGGAGGTGGTGCAGAGGTTTTCGACGGACAATCAGCCCCAGCATTTT. Translated, it gives CAWREVVQRFSTDNQPQHF.

This chain links TRBV9 with TRBJ2-3, with 11 bases aligning to TRBD2. J gave up 2 bases and V 2 bases, and 4 bases lay outside the gene matches. There are 16 residues in the CDR3. CDR1 is SGDLS and CDR2 is YYNGEE in the germline V gene. The chain's CDR3 is CASSVTSGGYTDTQYF. The CDR3, as DNA: TGTGCCAGCAGCGTTACTAGCGGGGGCTACACAGATACGCAGTATTTT.

V usage is TRBV6-5 and J usage is TRBJ2-3, with a tentative D call TRBD2 (6 bases). V lost 0 bases and J 2 bases, leaving 9 bases between the germline ends. The CDR3 sequence is 15 residues long. Germline values: CDR1 MNHEY, CDR2 SVGAGI. The DNA of the CDR3 is TGTGCCAGCAGTTACTCTGCGGGAATCACAGATACGCAGTATTTT. The encoded protein is CASSYSAGITDTQYF.

This chain links TRBV4-3 with TRBJ2-1, with 9 bases that match TRBD1. Germline CDR1 is LGHNA and CDR2 is YSLEER. This CDR3 has 19 amino acids. J was trimmed by 1 base and V by 2 bases; bases with no gene match: 12. The CDR3 coding sequence is TGCGCCAGCAGCCAACCTCGGGACAGGGTATTCTGGTCCTACAATGAGCAGTTCTTC. It codes for CASSQPRDRVFWSYNEQFF.

The chain carries TRBV7-9 and TRBJ2-5; tentative D call: TRBD2 (6 bases). V was cut by 4 bases and J by 5 bases, with 11 bases left in between. CDR1 is SEHNR, CDR2 FQNEAQ, per germline (reference sequence). The CDR3 sequence is 13 residues long. The CDR3 DNA is TGTGCCAGCAGCTCCAGAAGCGGGGAGACCCAGTACTTC. It codes for CASSSRSGETQYF.

V is TRBV18 and J is TRBJ2-2, with D possibly TRBD2 on 5 matching bases. V was pared by 4 bases and J by 7 bases, with 16 bases between. The germline V gene has CDR1 KGHSH and CDR2 LQKENI. This CDR3 is 15 amino acids long. The CDR3 coding sequence is TGTGCCAGCTCACAGCCAGCGAGGGTCGGCGGGGAGCTGTTTTTT. This codes for CASSQPARVGGELFF.

V and J are TRBV7-9 and TRBJ2-1; 11 bases are shared with TRBD1. The CDR3 is made up of 16 amino acids. Germline V CDR1 and CDR2: SEHNR, FQNEAQ (reference sequence). Trimming cost V 5 bases and J 7 bases; bases outside gene matches: 10. CDR3 nucleotides: TGTGCCAGCAGCCCCGACCCCGGGACAGGGGGGAATGAGCAGTTCTTC. Translation gives CASSPDPGTGGNEQFF.

This clone was detected once. The rearrangement links TRBV15 to TRBJ2-1; the match to TRBD2 covers 9 bases. The V gene's germline CDR1 is LNHNV and CDR2 YYDKDF (reference sequence). This CDR3 has 15 amino acids. V trimming: 0 bases; J trimming: 7 bases; junction bases outside the gene matches: 4. The CDR3 sequence: CATSRESLAGNEQFF. The CDR3 DNA reads as TGTGCCACCAGCAGAGAATCGCTAGCGGGGAATGAGCAGTTCTTC. Together with reference TRBV15 and TRBJ2-1, the CDR3 gives the full variable domain: DAMVIQNPRYQVTQFGKPVTLSCSQTLNHNVMYWYQQKSSQAPKLLFHYYDKDFNNEADTPDNFQSRRPNTSFCFLDIRSPGLGDTAMYLCATSRESLAGNEQFFGPGTRLTVL.

The gene calls are TRBV15 and TRBJ2-2; 7 bases fit TRBD1. The CDR3 contains 17 residues. Germline V gene lookup returns CDR1 LNHNV and CDR2 YYDKDF (reference sequence). V was clipped by 0 bases and J by 1 base; unmatched bases: 5. CDR3 region: CATSRDRYRGNTGELFF. The CDR3 DNA follows: TGTGCCACCAGCAGAGACCGATACAGGGGGAACACCGGGGAGCTGTTTTTT.

The CDR3 loop is CATSRVGDSAGYTF. CDR3 in DNA: TGTGCCACCAGCAGAGTGGGCGATAGCGCTGGCTACACCTTC. The chain employs TRBV15 and TRBJ1-2; no clear D gene. The CDR3 is 14 residues long. V lost 1 base and J lost 7, with 13 bases in between. The germline gives CDR1 LNHNV, CDR2 YYDKDF (reference sequence).

The V and J genes are TRBV4-2 and TRBJ2-1; TRBD1 is a possible D gene (6 bases). Germline assignment: CDR1 LGHNA and CDR2 YNFKEQ. V was shortened by 2 bases and J by 2 bases, with 19 bases between the two germline ends. The CDR3 runs 18 residues. The CDR3 region has the DNA TGTGCCAGCAGCCAAAATACCCCGCCCCAGGGGCCCTACAATGAGCAGTTCTTC. It codes for CASSQNTPPQGPYNEQFF.

The chain uses TRBV7-6 and TRBJ2-1, with 7 bases aligning to TRBD2. This CDR3 is built from 15 residues. After removal of 5 bases from V and 3 bases from J, the junction contained 7 bases not matched to a gene. Germline CDR1 reads SGHVS; CDR2 reads FNYEAQ. The CDR3 spells CASSTWGGGYNEQFF. In DNA form, the CDR3 reads TGTGCCAGCAGCACGTGGGGCGGGGGCTACAATGAGCAGTTCTTC.